This T cell receptor (beta chain) was recorded in a study of PD-L1 blockade in urothelial cancer. Study background: Prior regimens of chemotherapy numbered 0 to 3 per patient. Reported median T cell count for blood samples was approximately 140,000.

TCRdb keeps only in-frame clones here, not all; method: immunoSEQ multiplex PCR. The data show 25,000 to 30,000 clones, around 87% seen once. Study conclusions and caveats: Durable-benefit patients expanded tumor-associated blood clones more at 3 weeks.

V gave up 1 base and J gave up 0 bases, with 7 bases separating them. Per the germline V gene, CDR1 is SGHNT and CDR2 is YYREEE (reference sequence). CDR3 length equals 15 residues. Worth noting for this clone: Its antigen is undetermined.

This clonotype originated in a man aged 50 or older with urothelial cancer. The specimen was PBMCs, collected around atezolizumab (anti-PD-L1) treatment. The chain couples TRBV5-4 to TRBJ2-2, with D tentatively TRBD1 (6 bases). This CDR3 reads CASSLPGANTGELFF. The CDR3, as DNA: TGTGCCAGCAGCTTGCCAGGGGCGAACACCGGGGAGCTGTTTTTT.